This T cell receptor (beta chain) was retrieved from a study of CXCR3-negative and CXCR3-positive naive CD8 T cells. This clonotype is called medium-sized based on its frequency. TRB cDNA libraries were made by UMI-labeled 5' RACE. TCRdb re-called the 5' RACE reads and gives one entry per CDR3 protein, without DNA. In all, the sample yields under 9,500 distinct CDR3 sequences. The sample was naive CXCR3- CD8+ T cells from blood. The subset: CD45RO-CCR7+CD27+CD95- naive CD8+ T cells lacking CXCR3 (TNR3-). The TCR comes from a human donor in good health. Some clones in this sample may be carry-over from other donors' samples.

This CDR3 reads CASTGLDTSYNEQFF. The chain is built from TRBV12-3 or TRBV12-4 and TRBJ2-1; TCRdb names TRBD1, which stays unverified in the absence of DNA. The CDR3 is made up of 15 amino acids.